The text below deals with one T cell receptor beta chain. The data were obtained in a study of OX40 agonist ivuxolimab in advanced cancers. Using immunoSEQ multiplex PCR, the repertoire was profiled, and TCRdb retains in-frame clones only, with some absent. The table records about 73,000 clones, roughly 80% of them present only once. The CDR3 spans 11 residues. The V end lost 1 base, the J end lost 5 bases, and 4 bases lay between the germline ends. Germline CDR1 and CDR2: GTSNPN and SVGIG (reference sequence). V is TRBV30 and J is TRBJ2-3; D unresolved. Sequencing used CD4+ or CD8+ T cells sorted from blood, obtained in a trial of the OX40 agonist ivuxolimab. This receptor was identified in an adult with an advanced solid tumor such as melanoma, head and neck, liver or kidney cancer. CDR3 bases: TGTGCCTGGAGTGGGATAGATACGCAGTATTTT. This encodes CAWSGIDTQYF. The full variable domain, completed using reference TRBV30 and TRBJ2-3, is SQTIHQWPATLVQPVGSPLSLECTVEGTSNPNLYWYRQAAGRGLQLLFYSVGIGQISSEVPQNLSASRPQDRQFILSSKKLLLSDSGFYLCAWSGIDTQYFGPGTRLTVL.